The source of this TCR beta chain is a study of OX40 agonist ivuxolimab in advanced cancers. Across the whole study: Patients with hepatocellular carcinoma, melanoma, renal cell or head and neck cancer made up the dose-escalation patients. Earlier anti-PD-1, anti-PD-L1 or anti-CTLA-4 therapy was permitted; over 35% had received some.

TCRdb's copy holds only in-frame clones and misses some; the assay was immunoSEQ multiplex PCR. The sample yields under 20,000 clones, less than 85% seen once. At baseline, cycle 4 day 1, and cycle 7 day 1, blood was sampled. Trimming removed 0 bases at V and 2 bases at J, with 10 bases between. Germline CDR1 is GTSNPN and CDR2 is SVGIG (reference sequence). CDR3 length equals 15 residues. The chain combines TRBV30 with TRBJ2-2; TRBD2 is a possible D gene (6 bases). Sequenced material: CD4+ or CD8+ T cells sorted from blood, taken in a trial of the OX40 agonist ivuxolimab. This sequence was found in an adult with an advanced solid tumor such as melanoma, head and neck, liver or kidney cancer. The CDR3 here is CAWSVELANTGELFF. CDR3 in DNA: TGTGCCTGGAGTGTTGAACTAGCAAACACCGGGGAGCTGTTTTTT.